This TCR beta chain was recovered during a study of shared clonotypes between healthy human individuals. Germline assignment: CDR1 SGHTA and CDR2 FQGNSA. With 5 bases clipped from V and 4 bases from J, the junction kept 6 bases outside the gene matches. The CDR3 has 15 amino acids. The unsorted PBMC sample used ten immunoSEQ deep assay plates. Some clones are missing from TCRdb's copy, which holds only in-frame ones; the method was immunoSEQ multiplex PCR. The sample has some 480,000 clones; around 79% are singletons. Sequenced input: PBMCs. The clonotype originates from a woman aged 35 to 49 in good health. Some clones in this sample may be carry-over from other donors' samples. The genes are TRBV7-2 and TRBJ2-7; 12 bases match TRBD2. CDR3 in DNA: TGTGCCAGCAGCCAGACCCTAGCGGGAGGGTACGAGCAGTACTTC. Its protein is CASSQTLAGGYEQYF.